The 24 T cell receptor beta chains reported below all come from one sample, sequenced in a study of T cells and copy number aberrations in small-cell lung cancer. Only in-frame clones appear in the TCRdb table, and some are missing; sequencing was by immunoSEQ multiplex PCR. The sample includes fewer than 8,500 clones, approximately 79% of them seen just once. Sequencing was done on a sample of normal tissue next to the tumor. The receptors shown here come from a woman in her 70s with small cell lung cancer. Some clones in this sample may be carry-over from other donors' samples.

The CDR3 DNA reads TGTGCCAGCAGCTTAGAAGGGACTAGCGGGCGGTACGAGCAGTACTTC. Translated: CASSLEGTSGRYEQYF. The chain uses TRBV7-6 and TRBJ2-7, with 12 positions matching TRBD2. V gave up 1 base and J gave up 4 bases; unmatched junction bases: 5. CDR3 size: 16 residues. Per the germline V gene, CDR1 is SGHVS and CDR2 is FNYEAQ.

V is TRBV30 and J is TRBJ1-4; D call uncertain. CDR1 and CDR2 (germline): GTSNPN, SVGIG (reference sequence). CDR3 length: 14 amino acids. V lost 6 bases and J lost 5, with 16 bases in between. CDR3 residues: CACWERAGNEKLFF. The CDR3 coding sequence is TGTGCCTGTTGGGAGCGGGCGGGGAATGAAAAACTGTTTTTT.

This clone was picked up a small number of times. The chain recombines TRBV2 with TRBJ2-1, with D maybe TRBD1 (6 bases). Trimming removed 6 bases from V and 8 bases from J, with 23 bases in between. CDR1 SNHLY and CDR2 FYNNEI come from the germline V gene. The CDR3 has 16 residues. CDR3 sequence reads: CASRESTGPGVDEQFF. The CDR3 DNA reads as TGTGCCAGCAGAGAATCGACAGGCCCTGGAGTTGATGAGCAGTTCTTC.

A few counts support this clone. V is TRBV18 and J is TRBJ2-2; no clear D gene. Trimming pared 3 bases from V and 5 bases from J, leaving 7 bases between. The CDR3 is made up of 13 amino acids. CDR1 is KGHSH and CDR2 is LQKENI in the germline V gene. This chain's CDR3 is CASSPRKTGELFF. The CDR3 coding sequence is TGTGCCAGCTCACCTCGAAAAACCGGGGAGCTGTTTTTT.

The chain is built from TRBV5-4 and TRBJ1-1; no reliable D call. The CDR3 is made up of 14 amino acids. CDR1 is SGHNT and CDR2 is YYREEE in the germline V gene (reference sequence). V was cut by 2 bases and J by 0 bases, with 8 bases left in between. DNA for the CDR3: TGTGCCAGCAGCTTTGGCCAGTTGAACACTGAAGCTTTCTTT. It is translated as CASSFGQLNTEAFF.

The chain has TRBV29-1 and TRBJ2-7; 7 bases line up with TRBD2. Per germline, CDR1 SQVTM and CDR2 ANQGSEA. The CDR3 is made up of 14 amino acids. The V segment lost 5 bases and the J segment 1 base; nucleotides outside the gene matches: 8. CDR3 region: CSVSAGERSYEQYF. The CDR3 DNA reads as TGCAGCGTTTCCGCGGGGGAGCGGTCCTACGAGCAGTACTTC.

The V call is TRBV2, the J call TRBJ2-2, with 10 bases aligning to TRBD2. This CDR3 spans 16 amino acids. Germline trimming cut 3 bases from V and 6 bases from J; bases unmatched to any gene: 7. Germline values: CDR1 SNHLY, CDR2 FYNNEI. The DNA for the CDR3 is TGTGCCAGCAGTGATCGGGCTAGCGGGAGCCCCGGGGAGCTGTTTTTT. It specifies CASSDRASGSPGELFF.

This sequence joins TRBV11-2 and TRBJ2-3, with TRBD2 identical over 15 bases. This CDR3 region has 17 residues. In germline, CDR1 is SGHAT, CDR2 FQNNGV. Germline trimming cut 5 bases from V and 4 bases from J; bases unmatched to any gene: 7. The CDR3 protein is CASSHGLAGGPADTQYF. The CDR3 DNA reads TGTGCCAGCAGCCACGGACTAGCGGGAGGGCCAGCAGATACGCAGTATTTT.

The chain links TRBV28 to TRBJ1-1; the D is unclear. This CDR3 contains 15 residues. V lost 3 bases, J lost 1 base, and 12 bases lay in between. Germline V gene data show CDR1 as MDHEN and CDR2 as SYDVKM. CDR3 sequence: CASSFKGGRNTEAFF. CDR3 coding DNA: TGTGCCAGCAGTTTTAAAGGAGGTCGGAACACTGAAGCTTTCTTT. Using reference TRBV28 and TRBJ1-1 for the parts outside the CDR3, the full variable domain is DVKVTQSSRYLVKRTGEKVFLECVQDMDHENMFWYRQDPGLGLRLIYFSYDVKMKEKGDIPEGYSVSREKKERFSLILESASTNQTSMYLCASSFKGGRNTEAFFGQGTRLTVV.

This sequence joins TRBV29-1 and TRBJ1-2, with TRBD1 as a possible D gene (5 bases). V dropped 8 bases and J dropped 1 base, with 11 bases sitting between them. This CDR3 has 12 amino acids. Germline V gene sequence: CDR1 SQVTM, CDR2 ANQGSEA. CDR3 loop: CSIEGNNYGYTF. CDR3 DNA sequence: TGCAGCATCGAGGGGAATAACTATGGCTACACCTTC.

The chain combines TRBV6-1 with TRBJ1-2; no clear D. In germline, CDR1 is MNHNS, CDR2 SASEGT. CDR3 size: 14 residues. Trimming cost V 8 bases and J 0 bases, with 13 bases left between them. The CDR3 DNA reads as TGTGCCAGCCGACGGAACGTAGCTAACTATGGCTACACCTTC. Its translation: CASRRNVANYGYTF.

This clone occurred a few times. The genes are TRBV19 and TRBJ1-5; TRBD1 matches 8 bases. The CDR3 contains 14 residues. With V trimmed by 6 bases and J by 2 bases, 3 bases remained unmatched. CDR1 LNHDA and CDR2 SQIVND come from the germline V gene (reference sequence). The CDR3 DNA sequence: TGTGCCAGTAGCCAGACAGGGGGCAATCAGCCCCAGCATTTT. Protein product: CASSQTGGNQPQHF.

The chain links TRBV4-1 to TRBJ2-2, with 7 bases fitting TRBD2. V was clipped by 4 bases and J by 4 bases; unmatched bases: 15. This CDR3 region has 18 residues. From germline, CDR1 is MGHRA and CDR2 YSYEKL. CDR3 region: CASSLRASGTGFTGELFF. In DNA, the CDR3 is TGCGCCAGCAGCCTACGGGCTAGCGGCACTGGGTTCACCGGGGAGCTGTTTTTT.

The chain uses TRBV19 and TRBJ2-2; D is unclear. V shed 8 bases and J shed 3 bases, with 19 bases lying between them. Germline lookup yields CDR1 LNHDA and CDR2 SQIVND (reference sequence). The CDR3 length is 16 residues. The CDR3 nucleotides are TGTGCCAGTTCCACCTCAGGCTTTCGTGACACCGGGGAGCTGTTTTTT. Translated, it gives CASSTSGFRDTGELFF.

This chain uses TRBV29-1 with TRBJ1-1; 9 bases fit TRBD1. The V and J ends lost 3 bases and 4 bases, in that order; junction bases with no gene match: 0. The CDR3 is 12 residues long. Germline V gene data show CDR1 as SQVTM and CDR2 as ANQGSEA. CDR3 protein: CSVETGGTEAFF. The CDR3 nucleotides are TGCAGCGTTGAGACAGGGGGCACTGAAGCTTTCTTT.

The rearrangement joins TRBV10-2 to TRBJ1-2; no reliable D call. The CDR3 has 13 residues. V gave up 8 bases and J gave up 4 bases, with 14 bases separating them. The germline V gene has CDR1 WSHSY and CDR2 SAAADI. The CDR3 nucleotides are TGCGCCAGCGGGAAGGGATCACTCTATGGCTACACCTTC. As protein: CASGKGSLYGYTF.

The gene calls are TRBV19 and TRBJ2-7; 10 bases are a match to TRBD2. The trim removed 3 bases at V and 4 bases at J, leaving 6 bases unmatched. This CDR3 comprises 15 residues. Germline V gives CDR1 LNHDA, CDR2 SQIVND (reference sequence). DNA of the CDR3: TGTGCCAGTAGTATTTCAGCGGGAGGGACGTACGAGCAGTACTTC. Translation: CASSISAGGTYEQYF.

The V and J genes are TRBV11-3 and TRBJ1-2; 7 nucleotides align to TRBD1. This CDR3 contains 14 residues. Trimming at V came to 2 bases and at J to 0 bases, leaving 0 bases not matched to a gene. The germline CDR1 and CDR2 sequences are SGHNT and YENEEA. The CDR3 DNA reads TGTGCCAGCAGCTTACAGGGGGCTAACTATGGCTACACCTTC. It yields the protein CASSLQGANYGYTF.

The V and J genes are TRBV5-1 and TRBJ1-3; D not resolved. The CDR3 has 15 residues. Trimming removed 0 bases from V and 0 bases from J, with 7 bases in between. The germline V gene has CDR1 SGHRS and CDR2 YFSETQ. CDR3 region: CASSLVGVSGNTIYF. The CDR3, as DNA: TGCGCCAGCAGCTTGGTTGGGGTCTCTGGAAACACCATATATTTT.

This rearrangement joins TRBV10-3 to TRBJ1-1; D remains unclear. CDR3 size: 13 residues. Germline values: CDR1 ENHRY, CDR2 SYGVKD. Trimming pared 6 bases from V and 0 bases from J, leaving 8 bases between. The CDR3 loop is CAIRQKMNTEAFF. In nucleotides, the CDR3 is TGTGCCATCAGACAAAAAATGAACACTGAAGCTTTCTTT.

The chain recombines TRBV19 with TRBJ2-2; 8 nucleotides agree with TRBD2. The CDR3 runs to 16 residues. V was clipped by 1 base and J by 0 bases; unmatched bases: 1. Germline assignment: CDR1 LNHDA and CDR2 SQIVND (reference sequence). The CDR3 DNA sequence: TGTGCCAGTAGTATAGCGGGAGGGCCGAACACCGGGGAGCTGTTTTTT. The encoded protein is CASSIAGGPNTGELFF.

This chain links TRBV6-6 with TRBJ1-5, with D uncertain. CDR3 length: 15 amino acids. Germline V gene sequence: CDR1 MNHNY, CDR2 SVGAGI (reference sequence). Trimming pared 8 bases from V and 5 bases from J, leaving 19 bases between. CDR3 residues: CASRLRVGRDQPQHF. DNA for the CDR3: TGTGCCAGCCGCCTTCGGGTAGGGCGAGATCAGCCCCAGCATTTT.

This clone is deemed medium-sized. V and J are TRBV5-4 and TRBJ1-4; 11 bases map to TRBD1. The germline V gene encodes CDR1 SGHNT and CDR2 YYREEE (reference sequence). The CDR3 runs 18 residues. The V segment lost 0 bases and the J segment 2 bases; nucleotides outside the gene matches: 6. Here the CDR3 reads CASSLDGTGGVTNEKLFF. In DNA, the CDR3 is TGTGCCAGCAGCTTGGATGGGACAGGGGGAGTGACTAATGAAAAACTGTTTTTT. Drawing the rest from reference TRBV5-4 and TRBJ1-4, the complete variable domain is ETGVTQSPTHLIKTRGQQVTLRCSSQSGHNTVSWYQQALGQGPQFIFQYYREEENGRGNFPPRFSGLQFPNYSSELNVNALELDDSALYLCASSLDGTGGVTNEKLFFGSGTQLSVL.

The V gene is TRBV2, the J gene TRBJ1-3, with D possibly TRBD1 on 6 matching bases. The CDR3 contains 16 residues. V was cut by 3 bases and J by 2 bases, with 14 bases left in between. CDR1 is SNHLY, CDR2 FYNNEI, per germline. The CDR3: CASSDQAAGAGNTIYF. The CDR3 DNA reads as TGTGCCAGCAGTGATCAGGCGGCAGGGGCTGGAAACACCATATATTTT.